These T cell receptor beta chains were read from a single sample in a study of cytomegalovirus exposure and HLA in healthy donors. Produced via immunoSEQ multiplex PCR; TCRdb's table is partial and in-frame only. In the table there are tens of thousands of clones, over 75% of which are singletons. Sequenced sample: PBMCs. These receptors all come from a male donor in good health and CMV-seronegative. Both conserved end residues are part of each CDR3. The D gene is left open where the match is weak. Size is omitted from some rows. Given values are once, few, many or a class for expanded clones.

CAWSLRGQPQPQHF	TGTGCCTGGAGCTTAAGGGGTCAGCCCCAGCCCCAGCATTTT	-	TRBJ1-5	TRBV30	once
CASSLGGTGGLSQETQYF	TGCGCCAGCAGCTTGGGCGGGACAGGGGGTCTCTCCCAAGAGACCCAGTACTTC	TRBD1	TRBJ2-5	TRBV5-1	-
CASSQGNNGYTF	TGTGCCAGTAGTCAGGGCAACAATGGCTACACCTTC	-	TRBJ1-2	TRBV19	-
CASRGRGEQFF	TGTGCCAGCAGGGGGAGGGGTGAGCAGTTCTTC	TRBD2	TRBJ2-1	TRBV2	-
CASSAGQGTEQPQHF	TGTGCCAGCAGCGCGGGACAGGGGACGGAGCAGCCCCAGCATTTT	TRBD1	TRBJ1-5	TRBV9	-
CASSPRGDNEKLFF	TGTGCCAGCTCACCCAGGGGCGATAATGAAAAACTGTTTTTT	-	TRBJ1-4	TRBV18	-
CASSYRDRASPLHF	TGTGCCAGCAGCTATCGGGACAGGGCTTCACCCCTCCACTTT	TRBD1	TRBJ1-6	TRBV7-8	-
CAWSVRVDTEAFF	TGTGCCTGGAGTGTCAGGGTGGACACTGAAGCTTTCTTT	-	TRBJ1-1	TRBV30	-
CASSSLAGQGEQFF	TGTGCCAGCAGTAGTCTAGCGGGGCAGGGTGAGCAGTTCTTC	TRBD2	TRBJ2-1	TRBV6-6	-
CASSWEGQGINYGYTF	TGTGCCAGCAGCTGGGAGGGACAGGGGATTAACTATGGCTACACCTTC	TRBD1	TRBJ1-2	TRBV5-6	-
CASSGTVGGEQYF	TGTGCCAGTAGTGGCACCGTCGGGGGTGAGCAGTACTTC	-	TRBJ2-7	TRBV19	once
CASSGRTGPIETQYF	TGTGCCAGTAGTGGACGGACAGGGCCCATCGAGACCCAGTACTTC	TRBD1	TRBJ2-5	TRBV19	-
CASSLGGEEPQHF	TGTGCCAGCAGCCTCGGAGGGGAAGAGCCCCAGCATTTT	-	TRBJ1-5	TRBV7-3	once
CASSLLAGGGGETQYF	TGTGCCAGCAGCCTCCTAGCGGGGGGCGGTGGAGAGACCCAGTACTTC	TRBD2	TRBJ2-5	TRBV9	once
CASSIWENEQFF	TGTGCCAGTAGTATTTGGGAGAATGAGCAGTTCTTC	-	TRBJ2-1	TRBV19	-
CASSQDREETQYF	TGTGCCAGTAGCCAAGACAGGGAAGAGACCCAGTACTTC	TRBD1	TRBJ2-5	TRBV19	once
CASSLGGTWGGTGANVLTF	TGCGCCAGCAGCTTGGGCGGCACCTGGGGGGGTACTGGGGCCAACGTCCTGACTTTC	TRBD2	TRBJ2-6	TRBV5-1	-